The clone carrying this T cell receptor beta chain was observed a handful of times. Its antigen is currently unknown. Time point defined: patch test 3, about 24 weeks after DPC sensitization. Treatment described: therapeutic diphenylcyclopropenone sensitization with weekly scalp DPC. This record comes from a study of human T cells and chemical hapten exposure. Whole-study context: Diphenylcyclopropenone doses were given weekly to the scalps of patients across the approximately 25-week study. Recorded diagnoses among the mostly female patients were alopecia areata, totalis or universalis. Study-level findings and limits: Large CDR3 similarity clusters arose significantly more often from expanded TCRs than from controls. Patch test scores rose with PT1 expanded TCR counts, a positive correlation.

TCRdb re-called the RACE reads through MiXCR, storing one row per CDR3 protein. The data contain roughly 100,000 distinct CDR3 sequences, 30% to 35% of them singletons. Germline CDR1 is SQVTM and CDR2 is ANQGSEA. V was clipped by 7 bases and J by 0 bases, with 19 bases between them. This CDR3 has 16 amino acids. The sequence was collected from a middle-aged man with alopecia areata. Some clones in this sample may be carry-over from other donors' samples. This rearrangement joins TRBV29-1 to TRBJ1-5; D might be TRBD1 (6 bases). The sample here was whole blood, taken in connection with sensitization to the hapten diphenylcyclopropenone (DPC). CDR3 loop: CSAILGTTDSNQPQHF. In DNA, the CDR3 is TGCAGCGCCATCTTAGGGACAACCGATAGCAATCAGCCCCAGCATTTT.